This TCR beta chain comes out of a study of early T cells in non-severe SARS-CoV-2 infection. Study as a whole: Sequencing input comprised bulk RNA from unsorted whole blood; chain pairing was not available.

From the 5' RACE reads, TCRdb called clonotypes with MiXCR, one entry per CDR3 protein. This sample yields 60,000 to 75,000 distinct CDR3 sequences, of which 12% are seen a single time; 5% to 6.5% belongs to the top ten. J gave up 9 bases and V 3 bases, and 14 bases lay outside the gene matches. This CDR3 has 15 residues. CDR1 DFQATT and CDR2 SNEGSKA come from the germline V gene (reference sequence). This clonotype was recorded many times. V and J are TRBV20-1 and TRBJ2-1; TRBD2 matches 7 bases. This TCR came from an adult who was a healthcare worker with PCR-confirmed SARS-CoV-2 infection or an uninfected control (not recorded which). Sample: whole blood. The CDR3 loop is CSARGFGGGEREQFF. For the CDR3, the DNA is TGCAGTGCTAGGGGATTTGGCGGGGGAGAACGTGAGCAGTTCTTC.